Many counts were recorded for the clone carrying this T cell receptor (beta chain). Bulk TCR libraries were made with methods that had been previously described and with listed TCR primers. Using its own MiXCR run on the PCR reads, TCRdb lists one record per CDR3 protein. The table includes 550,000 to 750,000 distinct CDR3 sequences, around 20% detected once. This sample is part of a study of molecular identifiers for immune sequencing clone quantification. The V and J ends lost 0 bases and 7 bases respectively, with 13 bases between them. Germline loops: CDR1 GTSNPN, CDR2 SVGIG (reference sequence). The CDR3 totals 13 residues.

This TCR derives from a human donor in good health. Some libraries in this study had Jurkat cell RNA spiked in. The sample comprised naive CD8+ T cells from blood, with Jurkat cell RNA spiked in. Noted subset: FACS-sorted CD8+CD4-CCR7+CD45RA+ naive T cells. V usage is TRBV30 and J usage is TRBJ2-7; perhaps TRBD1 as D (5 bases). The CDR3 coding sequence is TGTGCCTGGAGTGTGGCAGGGTTGGGTGAGCAGTACTTC. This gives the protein CAWSVAGLGEQYF.